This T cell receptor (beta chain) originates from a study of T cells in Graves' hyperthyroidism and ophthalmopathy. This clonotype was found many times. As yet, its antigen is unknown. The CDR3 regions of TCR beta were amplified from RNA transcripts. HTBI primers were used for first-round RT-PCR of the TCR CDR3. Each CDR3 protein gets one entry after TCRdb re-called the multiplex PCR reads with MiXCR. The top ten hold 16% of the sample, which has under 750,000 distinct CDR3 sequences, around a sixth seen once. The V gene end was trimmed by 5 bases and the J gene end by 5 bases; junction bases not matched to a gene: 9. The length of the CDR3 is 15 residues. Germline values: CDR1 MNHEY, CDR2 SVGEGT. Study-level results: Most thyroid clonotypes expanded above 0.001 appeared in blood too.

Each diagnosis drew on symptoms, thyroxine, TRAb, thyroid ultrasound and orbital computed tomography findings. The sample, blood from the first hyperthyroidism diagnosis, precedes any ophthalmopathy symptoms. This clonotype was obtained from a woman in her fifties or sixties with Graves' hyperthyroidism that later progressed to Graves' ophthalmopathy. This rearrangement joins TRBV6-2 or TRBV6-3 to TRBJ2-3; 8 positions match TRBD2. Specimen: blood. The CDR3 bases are TGTGCCAGCAGTAGCGGGGGACACACCGGAGATACGCAGTATTTT. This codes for CASSSGGHTGDTQYF.